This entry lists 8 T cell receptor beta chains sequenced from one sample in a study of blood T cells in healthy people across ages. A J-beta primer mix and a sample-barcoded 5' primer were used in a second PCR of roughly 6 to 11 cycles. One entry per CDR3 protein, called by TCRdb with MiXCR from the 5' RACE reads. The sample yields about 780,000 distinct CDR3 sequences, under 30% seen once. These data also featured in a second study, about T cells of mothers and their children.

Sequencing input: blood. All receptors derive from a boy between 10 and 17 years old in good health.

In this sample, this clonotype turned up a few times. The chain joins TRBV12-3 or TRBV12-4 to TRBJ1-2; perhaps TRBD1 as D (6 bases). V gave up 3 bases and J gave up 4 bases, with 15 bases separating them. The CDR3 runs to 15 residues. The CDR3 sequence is CASSFPPGASYGYTF. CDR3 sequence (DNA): TGTGCCAGCAGTTTCCCGCCAGGGGCGAGCTATGGCTACACCTTC.

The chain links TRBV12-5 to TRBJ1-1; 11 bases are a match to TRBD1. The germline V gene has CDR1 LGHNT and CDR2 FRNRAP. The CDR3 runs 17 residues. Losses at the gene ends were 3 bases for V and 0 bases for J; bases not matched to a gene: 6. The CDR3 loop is CASGFPRTGGLNTEAFF. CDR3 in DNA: TGTGCTAGTGGTTTCCCCCGGACAGGGGGCCTGAACACTGAAGCTTTCTTT.

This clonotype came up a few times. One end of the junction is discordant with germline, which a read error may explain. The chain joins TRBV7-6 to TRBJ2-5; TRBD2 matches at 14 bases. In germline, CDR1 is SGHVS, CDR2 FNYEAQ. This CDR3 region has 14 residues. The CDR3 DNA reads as TGTGCCAGCAGCTCGGGACTAGCGGGAGATGAGCGGTTCTTC. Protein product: CASSSGLAGDERFF.

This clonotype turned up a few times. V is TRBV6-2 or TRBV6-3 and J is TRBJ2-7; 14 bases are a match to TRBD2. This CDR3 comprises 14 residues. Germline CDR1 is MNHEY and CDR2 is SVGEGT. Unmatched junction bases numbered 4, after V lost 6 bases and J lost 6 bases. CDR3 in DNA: TGTGCCAGCAGCGGACTAGCGGGGGGATTCGAGCAGTACTTC. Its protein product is CASSGLAGGFEQYF.

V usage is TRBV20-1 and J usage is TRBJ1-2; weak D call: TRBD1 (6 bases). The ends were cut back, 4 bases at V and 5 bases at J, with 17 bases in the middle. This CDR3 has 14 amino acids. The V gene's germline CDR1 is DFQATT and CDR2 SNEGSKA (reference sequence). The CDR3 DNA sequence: TGCAGTGCTAACCCCCGACAGGCGACTTATGGCTACACCTTC. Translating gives CSANPRQATYGYTF.

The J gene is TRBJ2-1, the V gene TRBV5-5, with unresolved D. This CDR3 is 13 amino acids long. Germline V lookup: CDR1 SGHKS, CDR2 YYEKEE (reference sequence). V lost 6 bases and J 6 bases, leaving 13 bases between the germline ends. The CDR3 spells CASTLNFGNEQFF. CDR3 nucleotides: TGTGCCAGCACCTTAAATTTCGGCAATGAGCAGTTCTTC.

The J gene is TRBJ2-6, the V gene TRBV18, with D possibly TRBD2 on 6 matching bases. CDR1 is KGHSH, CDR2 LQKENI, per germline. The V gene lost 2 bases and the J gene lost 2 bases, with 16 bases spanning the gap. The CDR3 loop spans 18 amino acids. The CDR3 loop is CASSPTRGRDTGANVLTF. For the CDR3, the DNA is TGTGCCAGCTCACCAACGCGGGGCAGGGATACTGGGGCCAACGTCCTGACTTTC.

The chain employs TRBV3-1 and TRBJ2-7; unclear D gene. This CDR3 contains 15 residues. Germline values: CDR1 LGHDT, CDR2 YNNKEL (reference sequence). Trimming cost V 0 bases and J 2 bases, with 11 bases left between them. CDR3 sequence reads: CASSQDSGFPYEQYF. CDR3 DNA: TGTGCCAGCAGCCAAGATTCGGGTTTCCCCTACGAGCAGTACTTC.